This T cell receptor (beta chain) was sequenced for a study of breast tumors, draining lymph nodes, adjacent tissues. This clonotype was counted ten times or more. TCRdb called the multiplex PCR reads again in MiXCR, with one record for every CDR3 protein. This table holds 21,000 or so distinct CDR3 sequences, roughly 40% found once. The sample taken for sequencing was breast tumor tissue. This clonotype originated in a female donor with breast cancer. Some clones in this sample may be carry-over from other donors' samples.

CDR3 protein: CASSFPGTSGSWNEQFF. The CDR3, as DNA: TGCGCCAGCAGCTTCCCTGGGACTAGCGGGAGTTGGAATGAGCAGTTCTTC. The V and J genes are TRBV5-1 and TRBJ2-1; TRBD2 matches 14 bases. The CDR3 extends over 17 amino acids. V lost 2 bases, J lost 7 bases, and 8 bases stayed unmatched. Germline assignment: CDR1 SGHRS and CDR2 YFSETQ.